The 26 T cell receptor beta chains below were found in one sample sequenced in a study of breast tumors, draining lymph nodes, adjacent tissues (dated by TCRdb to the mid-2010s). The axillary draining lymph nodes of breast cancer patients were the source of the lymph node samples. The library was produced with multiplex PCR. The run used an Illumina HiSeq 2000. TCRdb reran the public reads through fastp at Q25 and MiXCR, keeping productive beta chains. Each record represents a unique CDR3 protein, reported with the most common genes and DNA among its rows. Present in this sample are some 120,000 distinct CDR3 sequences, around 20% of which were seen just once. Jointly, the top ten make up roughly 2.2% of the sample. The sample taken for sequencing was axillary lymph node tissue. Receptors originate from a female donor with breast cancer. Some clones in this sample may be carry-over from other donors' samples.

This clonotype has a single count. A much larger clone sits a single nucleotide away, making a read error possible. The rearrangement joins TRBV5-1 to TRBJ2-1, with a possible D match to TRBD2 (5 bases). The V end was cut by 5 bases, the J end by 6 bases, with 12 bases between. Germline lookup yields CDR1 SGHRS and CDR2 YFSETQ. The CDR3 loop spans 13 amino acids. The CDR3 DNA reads TGCGCCAGCAGGTCCCCGGGGTGCAATGAGCAGTTCTTC. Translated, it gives CASRSPGCNEQFF.

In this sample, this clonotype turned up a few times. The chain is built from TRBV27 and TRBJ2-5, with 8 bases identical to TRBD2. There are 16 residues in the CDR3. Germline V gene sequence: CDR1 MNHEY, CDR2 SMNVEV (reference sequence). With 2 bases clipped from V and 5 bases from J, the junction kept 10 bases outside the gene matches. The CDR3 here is CASSLVGGLVGETQYF. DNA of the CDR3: TGTGCCAGCAGTTTAGTAGGGGGACTAGTTGGGGAGACCCAGTACTTC.

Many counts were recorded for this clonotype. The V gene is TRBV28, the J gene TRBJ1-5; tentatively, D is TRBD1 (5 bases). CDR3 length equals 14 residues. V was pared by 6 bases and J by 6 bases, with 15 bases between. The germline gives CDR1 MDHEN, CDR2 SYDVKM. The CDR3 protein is CASRRQNPGQPQHF. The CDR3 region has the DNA TGTGCCAGCAGGCGACAGAATCCCGGTCAGCCCCAGCATTTT.

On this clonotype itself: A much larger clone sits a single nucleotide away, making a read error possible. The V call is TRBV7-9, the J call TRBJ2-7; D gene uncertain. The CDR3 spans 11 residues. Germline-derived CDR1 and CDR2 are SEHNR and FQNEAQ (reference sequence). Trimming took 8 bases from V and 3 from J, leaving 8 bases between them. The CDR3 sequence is CASGTYYEQYF. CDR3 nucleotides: TGTGCCAGCGGTACCTACTACGAGCAGTACTTC.

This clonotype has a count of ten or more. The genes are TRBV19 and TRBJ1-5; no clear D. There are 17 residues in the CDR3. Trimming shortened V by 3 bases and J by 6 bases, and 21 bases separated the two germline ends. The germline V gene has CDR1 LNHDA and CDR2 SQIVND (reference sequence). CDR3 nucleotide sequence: TGTGCCAGTAGTATCATAGCTAGCGACGGGAGGATTCAGCCCCAGCATTTT. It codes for CASSIIASDGRIQPQHF.

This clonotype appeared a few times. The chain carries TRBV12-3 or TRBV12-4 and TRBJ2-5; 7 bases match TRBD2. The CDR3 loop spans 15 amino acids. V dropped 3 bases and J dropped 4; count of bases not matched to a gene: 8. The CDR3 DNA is TGTGCCAGCAGTTTGGCGGGGGACCCTCGAGAGACCCAGTACTTC. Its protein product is CASSLAGDPRETQYF.

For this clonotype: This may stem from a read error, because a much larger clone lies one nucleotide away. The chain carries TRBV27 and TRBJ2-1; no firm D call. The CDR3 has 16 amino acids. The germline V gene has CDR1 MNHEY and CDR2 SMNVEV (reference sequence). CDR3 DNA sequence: TGTGCCAGCAGTTTCTTGCGAGGCTCTTACTACGATGAGCAGTTCTTC. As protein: CASSFLRGSYYDEQFF.

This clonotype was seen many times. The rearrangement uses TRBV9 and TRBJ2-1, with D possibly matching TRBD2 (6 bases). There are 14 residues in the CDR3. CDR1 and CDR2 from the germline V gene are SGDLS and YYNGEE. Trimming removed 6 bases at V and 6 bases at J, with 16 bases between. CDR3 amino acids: CASNGGRDSNEQFF. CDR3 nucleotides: TGTGCCAGCAACGGGGGACGGGACTCCAATGAGCAGTTCTTC. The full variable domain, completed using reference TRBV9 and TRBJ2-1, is DSGVTQTPKHLITATGQRVTLRCSPRSGDLSVYWYQQSLDQGLQFLIQYYNGEERAKGNILERFSAQQFPDLHSELNLSSLELGDSALYFCASNGGRDSNEQFFGPGTRLTVL.

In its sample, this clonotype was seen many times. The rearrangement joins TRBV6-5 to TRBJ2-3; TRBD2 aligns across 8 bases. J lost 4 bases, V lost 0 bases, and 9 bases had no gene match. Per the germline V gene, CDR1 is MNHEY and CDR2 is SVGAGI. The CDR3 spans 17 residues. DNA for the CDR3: TGTGCCAGCAGTTACTCGCGAAGGACTAGCCAGCCAGATACGCAGTATTTT. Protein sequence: CASSYSRRTSQPDTQYF.

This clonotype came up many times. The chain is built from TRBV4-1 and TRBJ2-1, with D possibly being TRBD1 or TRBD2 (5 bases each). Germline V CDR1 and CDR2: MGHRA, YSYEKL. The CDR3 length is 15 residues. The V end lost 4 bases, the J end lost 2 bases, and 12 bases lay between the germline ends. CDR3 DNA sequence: TGCGCCAGCAGCCGAGGGACCACAACCTACAATGAGCAGTTCTTC. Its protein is CASSRGTTTYNEQFF.

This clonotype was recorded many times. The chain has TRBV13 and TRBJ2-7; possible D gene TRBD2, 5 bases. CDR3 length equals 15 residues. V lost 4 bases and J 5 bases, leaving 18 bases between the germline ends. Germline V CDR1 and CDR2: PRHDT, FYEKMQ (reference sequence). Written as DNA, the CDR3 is TGTGCCAGCAGCTCCGAGGGCCTTCCGAGGGACGAGCAGTACTTC. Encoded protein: CASSSEGLPRDEQYF.

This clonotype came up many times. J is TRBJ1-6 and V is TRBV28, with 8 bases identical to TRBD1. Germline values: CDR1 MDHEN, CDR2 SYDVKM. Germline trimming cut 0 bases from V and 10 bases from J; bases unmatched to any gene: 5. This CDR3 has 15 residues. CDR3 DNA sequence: TGTGCCAGCAGTTTATGGGACAGGGCGGCATCACCCCTCCACTTT. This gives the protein CASSLWDRAASPLHF.

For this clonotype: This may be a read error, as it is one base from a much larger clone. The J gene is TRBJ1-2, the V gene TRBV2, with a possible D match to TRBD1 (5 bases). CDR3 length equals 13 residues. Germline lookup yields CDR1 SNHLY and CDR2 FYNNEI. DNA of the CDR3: TGTGCCAGCAGATTGTCAGGGAACTATGGCTACGCCTTC. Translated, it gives CASRLSGNYGYAF.

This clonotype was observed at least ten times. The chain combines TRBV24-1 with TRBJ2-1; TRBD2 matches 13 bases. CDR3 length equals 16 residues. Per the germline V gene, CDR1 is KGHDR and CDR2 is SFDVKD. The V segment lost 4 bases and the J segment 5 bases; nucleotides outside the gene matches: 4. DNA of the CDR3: TGTGCCACCAGTGAGCCAACTAGCGGGAGGGACAATGAGCAGTTCTTC. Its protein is CATSEPTSGRDNEQFF.

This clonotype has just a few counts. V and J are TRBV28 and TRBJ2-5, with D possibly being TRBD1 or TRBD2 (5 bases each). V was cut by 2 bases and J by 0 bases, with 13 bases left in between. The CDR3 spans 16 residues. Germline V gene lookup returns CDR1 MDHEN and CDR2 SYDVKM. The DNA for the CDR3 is TGTGCCAGCAGTTTACTGGGGACCGGGTACCAAGAGACCCAGTACTTC. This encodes CASSLLGTGYQETQYF.

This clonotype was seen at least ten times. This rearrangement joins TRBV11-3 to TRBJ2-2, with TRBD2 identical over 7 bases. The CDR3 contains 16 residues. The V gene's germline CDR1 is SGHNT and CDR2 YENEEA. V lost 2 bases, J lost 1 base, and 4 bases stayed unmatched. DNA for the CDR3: TGTGCCAGCAGCTTAAGGGCTAGCGGGAACACCGGGGAGCTGTTTTTT. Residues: CASSLRASGNTGELFF.

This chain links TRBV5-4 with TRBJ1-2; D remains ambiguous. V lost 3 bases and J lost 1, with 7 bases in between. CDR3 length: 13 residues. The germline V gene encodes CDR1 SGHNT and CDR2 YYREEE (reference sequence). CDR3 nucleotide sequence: TGTGCCAGCAGCTCCGACATTAACTATGGCTACACCTTC. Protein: CASSSDINYGYTF.

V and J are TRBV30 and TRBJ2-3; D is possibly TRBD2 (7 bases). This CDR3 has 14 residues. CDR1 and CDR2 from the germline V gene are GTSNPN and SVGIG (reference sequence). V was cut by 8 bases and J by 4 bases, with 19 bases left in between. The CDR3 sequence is CAGGGGRAADTQYF. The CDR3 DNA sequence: TGTGCCGGGGGGGGGGGCAGGGCAGCAGATACGCAGTATTTT. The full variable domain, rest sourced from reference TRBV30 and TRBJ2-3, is SQTIHQWPATLVQPVGSPLSLECTVEGTSNPNLYWYRQAAGRGLQLLFYSVGIGQISSEVPQNLSASRPQDRQFILSSKKLLLSDSGFYLCAGGGGRAADTQYFGPGTRLTVL.

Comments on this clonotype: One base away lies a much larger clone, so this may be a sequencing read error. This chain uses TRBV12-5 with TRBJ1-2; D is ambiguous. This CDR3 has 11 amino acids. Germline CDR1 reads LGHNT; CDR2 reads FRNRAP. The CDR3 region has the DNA TGTGCTAGTGGTTTATGGTCGGGCTGCACCTTC. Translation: CASGLWSGCTF. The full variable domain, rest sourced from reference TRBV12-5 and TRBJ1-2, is DARVTQTPRHKVTEMGQEVTMRCQPILGHNTVFWYRQTMMQGLELLAYFRNRAPLDDSGMPKDRFSAEMPDATLATLKIQPSEPRDSAVYFCASGLWSGCTFGSGTRLTVV.

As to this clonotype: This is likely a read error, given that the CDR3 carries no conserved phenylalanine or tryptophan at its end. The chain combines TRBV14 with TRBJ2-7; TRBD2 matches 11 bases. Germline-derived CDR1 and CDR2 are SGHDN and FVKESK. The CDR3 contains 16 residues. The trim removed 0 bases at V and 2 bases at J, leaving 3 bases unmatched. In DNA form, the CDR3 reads TGTGCCAGCAGCCAAGATCCTAGCGGGGGGCCCTACGAGCAGTACTCC. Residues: CASSQDPSGGPYEQYS.

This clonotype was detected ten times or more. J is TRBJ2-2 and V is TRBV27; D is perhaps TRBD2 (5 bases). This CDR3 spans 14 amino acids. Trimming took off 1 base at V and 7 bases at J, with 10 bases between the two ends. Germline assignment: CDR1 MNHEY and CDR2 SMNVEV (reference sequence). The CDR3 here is CASSLFLGIGELFF. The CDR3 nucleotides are TGTGCCAGCAGTTTATTCCTCGGGATCGGGGAGCTGTTTTTT.

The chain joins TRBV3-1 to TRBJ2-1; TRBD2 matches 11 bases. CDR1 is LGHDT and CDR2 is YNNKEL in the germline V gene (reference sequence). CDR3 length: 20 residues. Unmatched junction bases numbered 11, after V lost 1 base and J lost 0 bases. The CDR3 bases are TGTGCCAGCAGCCAAGGGAGTCCCGGGACTAGCGGATCCTCCTACAATGAGCAGTTCTTC. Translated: CASSQGSPGTSGSSYNEQFF.

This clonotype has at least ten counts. This chain's CDR3 is CASSDGTGSNEQFF. CDR3 nucleotide sequence: TGTGCCAGCAGCGACGGGACAGGGTCTAATGAGCAGTTCTTC. The V and J genes are TRBV5-6 and TRBJ2-1; TRBD1 matches at 9 bases. Germline V CDR1 and CDR2: SGHDT, YYEEEE. With V trimmed by 4 bases and J by 7 bases, 6 bases remained unmatched. The CDR3 is made up of 14 amino acids.

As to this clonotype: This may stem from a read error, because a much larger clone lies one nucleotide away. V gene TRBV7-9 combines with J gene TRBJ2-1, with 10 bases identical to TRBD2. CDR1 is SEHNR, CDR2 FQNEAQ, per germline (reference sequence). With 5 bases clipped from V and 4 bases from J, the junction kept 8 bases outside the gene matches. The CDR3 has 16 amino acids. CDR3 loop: CASSRTSGDRYNEQFF. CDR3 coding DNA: TGTGCCAGCAGCCGGACTAGCGGAGACCGTTACAATGAGCAGTTCTTC.

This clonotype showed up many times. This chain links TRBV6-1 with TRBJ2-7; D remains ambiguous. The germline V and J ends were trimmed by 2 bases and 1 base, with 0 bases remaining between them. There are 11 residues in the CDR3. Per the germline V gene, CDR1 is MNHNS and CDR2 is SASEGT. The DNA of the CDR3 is TGTGCCAGCAGTGAATCCTACGAGCAGTACTTC. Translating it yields CASSESYEQYF.

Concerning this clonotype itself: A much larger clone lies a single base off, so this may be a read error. The CDR3 loop is CARARAYEQYF. The DNA of the CDR3 is TGTGCCCGGGCTAGAGCCTACGAGCAGTACTTC. The chain recombines TRBV30 with TRBJ2-7; D call uncertain. Per the germline V gene, CDR1 is GTSNPN and CDR2 is SVGIG (reference sequence). The CDR3 is made up of 11 amino acids. V was pared by 8 bases and J by 2 bases, with 10 bases between. The complete variable domain, with remaining parts taken from reference TRBV30 and TRBJ2-7, reads SQTIHQWPATLVQPVGSPLSLECTVEGTSNPNLYWYRQAAGRGLQLLFYSVGIGQISSEVPQNLSASRPQDRQFILSSKKLLLSDSGFYLCARARAYEQYFGPGTRLTVT.